This T cell receptor (beta chain) was sequenced for a study of blood T cells in healthy people across ages. The study, taken as a whole, reports: TCR beta diversity per million T cells fell roughly linearly with age.

The V gene's germline CDR1 is MDHEN and CDR2 SYDVKM. The V end lost 5 bases, the J end lost 0 bases, and 11 bases lay between the germline ends. The CDR3 consists of 15 residues. It was with a sample-barcoded 5' primer and a J-beta primer mix that a second PCR of roughly 6 to 12 cycles was run. Each cDNA molecule, via a template-switch adaptor with 12 random nucleotides, was tagged. Each CDR3 protein is one row after TCRdb ran MiXCR on the 5' RACE reads. The sample holds roughly 1.4 million distinct CDR3 sequences, approximately 60% seen once. Each donor supplied approximately 10 milliliters of peripheral blood. Per sample, no less than 5.5 micrograms of total RNA were extracted. This clonotype was seen only a few times. The antigen remains unidentified.

Sequenced material: blood. This receptor was identified in a man between 18 and 29 years old in good health. The chain has TRBV28 and TRBJ2-4; D unclear. The CDR3 sequence: CASSRVGLAKNIQYF. The DNA for the CDR3 is TGTGCCAGCAGTAGGGTGGGATTAGCCAAAAACATTCAGTACTTC.